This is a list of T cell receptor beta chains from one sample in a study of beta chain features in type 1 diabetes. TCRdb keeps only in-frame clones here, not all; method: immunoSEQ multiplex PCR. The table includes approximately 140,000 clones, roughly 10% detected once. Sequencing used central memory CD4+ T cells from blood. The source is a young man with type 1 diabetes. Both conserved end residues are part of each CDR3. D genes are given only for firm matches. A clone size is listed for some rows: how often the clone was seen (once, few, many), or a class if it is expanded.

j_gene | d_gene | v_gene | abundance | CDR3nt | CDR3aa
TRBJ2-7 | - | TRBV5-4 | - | TGTGCCAGCAGCCAAGACTTACCCTACGAGCAGTACTTC | CASSQDLPYEQYF
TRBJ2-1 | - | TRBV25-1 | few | TGTGCCAGCAGCCCCGCGGTCTACAATGAGCAGTTCTTC | CASSPAVYNEQFF
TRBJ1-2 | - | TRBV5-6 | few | TGTGCCAGCAGCTTGAAAAACACCGGCTACACCTTC | CASSLKNTGYTF
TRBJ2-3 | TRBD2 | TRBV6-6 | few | TGTGCCAGCAGTTCGGGACTAGCGGGGCGCACAGATACGCAGTATTTT | CASSSGLAGRTDTQYF
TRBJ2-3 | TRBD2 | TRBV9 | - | TGTGCCAGTGAAGCGGGGGGGACGTTTGGAACGCAGTATTTT | CASEAGGTFGTQYF
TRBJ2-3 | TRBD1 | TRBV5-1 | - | TGCGCCAGCAGCTTTCCGGGACAGGTGGAAGATACGCAGTATTTT | CASSFPGQVEDTQYF
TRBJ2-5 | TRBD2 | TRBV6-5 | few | TGTGCCAGCAGTGAAGCGGGGGAGACCCAGTACTTC | CASSEAGETQYF
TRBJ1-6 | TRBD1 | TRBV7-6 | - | TGTGCCAGCAGCTTAGGGACAGGGGAAGAGTCCCTCCACTTT | CASSLGTGEESLHF
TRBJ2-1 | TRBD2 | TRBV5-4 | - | TGTGCCAGCAGCTTGGATGGCGGGGGGGCCAATGAGCAGTTCTTC | CASSLDGGGANEQFF
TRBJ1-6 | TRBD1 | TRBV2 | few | TGTGCCAGCAGGCGGGACAGCGCTTCACCCCTCCACTTT | CASRRDSASPLHF
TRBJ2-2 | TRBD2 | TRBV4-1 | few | TGCGCCAGCAGCCAAGTTACAGCGGGGCACGGGGAGCTGTTTTTT | CASSQVTAGHGELFF
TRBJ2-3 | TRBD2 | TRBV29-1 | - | TGCAGCGTTGATGGACTAGCGGGAGCAACAGATACGCAGTATTTT | CSVDGLAGATDTQYF
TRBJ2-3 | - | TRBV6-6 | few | TGTGCCAGCAGTCCCTCAGCAGATACGCAGTATTTT | CASSPSADTQYF
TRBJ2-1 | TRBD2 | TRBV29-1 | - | TGCAGCGTTGATCCCAGACTAGCCGGTGAGCAGTTCTTC | CSVDPRLAGEQFF
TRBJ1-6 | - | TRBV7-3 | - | TGTGCCAGCAGCGCAGGGAATTCACCCCTCCACTTT | CASSAGNSPLHF
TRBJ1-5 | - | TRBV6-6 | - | TGTGCCAGCAGTTCATCTTTCGAGCAGCCCCAGCATTTT | CASSSSFEQPQHF
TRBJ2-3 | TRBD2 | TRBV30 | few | TGTGCCTGGAGCGCTAGCGGCTACGGGTCAGATACGCAGTATTTT | CAWSASGYGSDTQYF
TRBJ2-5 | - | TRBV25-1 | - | TGTGCCAGCTCCGTGGGGAGGTACCAAGAGACCCAGTACTTC | CASSVGRYQETQYF
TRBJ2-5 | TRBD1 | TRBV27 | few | TGTGCCAGCAGTTTATTCGGACAGGGGAAAGAGACCCAGTACTTC | CASSLFGQGKETQYF
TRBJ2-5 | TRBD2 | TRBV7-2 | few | TGTGCCAGCAGCTTGAACCGGGGGGGCCGAGAGACCCAGTACTTC | CASSLNRGGRETQYF
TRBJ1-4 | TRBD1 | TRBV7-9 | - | TGTGCCAGCGGAGTCAGGGGGCCTACTAATGAAAAACTGTTTTTT | CASGVRGPTNEKLFF
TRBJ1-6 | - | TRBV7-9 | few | TGTGCCAGCAGCACACGAGGTTCACCCCTCCACTTT | CASSTRGSPLHF
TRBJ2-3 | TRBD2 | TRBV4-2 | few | TGTGCCAGCAGCCAAGTGGGGGGACTAGACACAGATACGCAGTATTTT | CASSQVGGLDTDTQYF
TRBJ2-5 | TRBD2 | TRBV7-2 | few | TGTGCCAGCAGCTCCCTAGCGGGGGGGGAGACCCAGTACTTC | CASSSLAGGETQYF
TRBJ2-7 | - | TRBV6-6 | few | TGTGCCAGCAGCCGAGACACACCCCAGCAGTACGAGCAGTACTTC | CASSRDTPQQYEQYF
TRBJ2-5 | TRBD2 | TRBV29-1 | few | TGCAGCGTGTATTCTAGCGGGGGCGGGACCCAGTACTTC | CSVYSSGGGTQYF
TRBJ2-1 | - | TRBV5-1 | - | TGCGCCAGCAGCTTTAATCCACAGGGCTCCTACAATGAGCAGTTCTTC | CASSFNPQGSYNEQFF
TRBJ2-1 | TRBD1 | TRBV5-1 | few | TGCGCCAGCAGCTTGGGACAGGGAGAGAATGAGCAGTTCTTC | CASSLGQGENEQFF
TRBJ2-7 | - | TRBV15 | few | TGTGCCACCAGCAGAACCCGGACAGACACCTACGAGCAGTACTTC | CATSRTRTDTYEQYF
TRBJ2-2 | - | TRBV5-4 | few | TGTGCCAGCAGCCCACTGGGGGCCTCGGGCACCGGGGAGCTGTTTTTT | CASSPLGASGTGELFF
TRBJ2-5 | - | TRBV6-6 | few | TGTGCCACCTCCTACCAAGAGACCCAGTACTTC | CATSYQETQYF
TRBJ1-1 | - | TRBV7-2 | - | TGTGCCAGCAGCTTACAGGCAAACACTGAAGCTTTCTTT | CASSLQANTEAFF
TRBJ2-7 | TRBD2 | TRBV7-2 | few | TGTGCCAGCAGCTTACGTGCGGGAGGGACGAGTGAGCAGTACTTC | CASSLRAGGTSEQYF
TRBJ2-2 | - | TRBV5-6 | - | TGTGCCAGCAGCGAGTCAGGGTCCGGGGAGCTGTTTTTT | CASSESGSGELFF
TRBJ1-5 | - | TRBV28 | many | TGTGCCAGCAGTTTTTGGGCGGGTCAGCCCCAGCATTTT | CASSFWAGQPQHF
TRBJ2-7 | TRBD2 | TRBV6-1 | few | TGTGCCAGCAGTGAAGGTGGGACTAGTTACGAGCAGTACTTC | CASSEGGTSYEQYF
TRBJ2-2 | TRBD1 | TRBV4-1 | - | TGCGCCAGCAGCCAACGACAGGGGGCCGGAACCGGGGAGCTGTTTTTT | CASSQRQGAGTGELFF
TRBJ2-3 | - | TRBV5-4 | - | TGTGCCAGCAGCTGGGGGGTCGGGGATACGCAGTATTTT | CASSWGVGDTQYF
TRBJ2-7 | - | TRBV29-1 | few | TGCAGCGTTGTAGGTGACAGGAGCTCCTACGAGCAGTACTTC | CSVVGDRSSYEQYF
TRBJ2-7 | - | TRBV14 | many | TGTGCCAGCAGCCAAGATAGCTACGAGCAGTACTTC | CASSQDSYEQYF
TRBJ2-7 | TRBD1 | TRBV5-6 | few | TGTGCCAGCAGTTCTAATGACAGGGACGAGCAGTACTTC | CASSSNDRDEQYF
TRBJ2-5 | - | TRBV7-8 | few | TGTGCCAGCACCCTAAGCGGGCTAGCCTTGGGAGAGACCCAGTACTTC | CASTLSGLALGETQYF
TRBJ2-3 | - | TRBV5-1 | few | TGCGCCAGCAGCTTGACTAGTAGCACAGATACGCAGTATTTT | CASSLTSSTDTQYF
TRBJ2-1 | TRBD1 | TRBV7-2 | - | TGTGCCAGCAGCCCCGGGACAGGTACCTACAATGAGCAGTTCTTC | CASSPGTGTYNEQFF
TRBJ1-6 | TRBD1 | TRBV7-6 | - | TGTGCCAGCAGCTCCGGGGACAGGGGGCGCTTAAATTCACCCCTCCACTTT | CASSSGDRGRLNSPLHF
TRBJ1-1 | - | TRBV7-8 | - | TGTGCCAGCAGCATTGGGGACTACACTGAAGCTTTCTTT | CASSIGDYTEAFF
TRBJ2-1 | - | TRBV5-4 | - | TGTGCCAGCAGCACCTCGGGGGGCGGGGGCGCGTACAATGAGCAGTTCTTC | CASSTSGGGGAYNEQFF
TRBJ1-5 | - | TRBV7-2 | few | TGTGCCAGCAGCCCGATGGGGGGGGAGCCCCAGCATTTT | CASSPMGGEPQHF
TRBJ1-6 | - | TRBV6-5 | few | TGTGCCAGCAGTAGGGGAAATTCACCCCTCCACTTT | CASSRGNSPLHF
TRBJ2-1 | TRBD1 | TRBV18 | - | TGTGCCAGCTCACGGGGACAGGACCTCGGTAATGAGCAGTTCTTC | CASSRGQDLGNEQFF
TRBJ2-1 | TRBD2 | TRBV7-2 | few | TGTGCCAGCAGCTTCGGGGGGGCCTACAATGAGCAGTTCTTC | CASSFGGAYNEQFF
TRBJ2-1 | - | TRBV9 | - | TGTGCCAGCAGTGGAGGGACTGCCATGGTAAATGAGCAGTTCTTC | CASSGGTAMVNEQFF